The entry below gives a single TCR beta chain sequence along with its context. The repertoire was sequenced with immunoSEQ multiplex PCR; TCRdb's copy has only in-frame clones and lacks some. The sample has over 25,000 clones; 90% are singletons. Germline-derived CDR1 and CDR2 are MNHNS and SASEGT. The V and J ends lost 1 base and 7 bases respectively, with 13 bases between them. The CDR3 contains 14 residues. The data belong to a study of T cells in tuberculosis. The V and J genes are TRBV6-1 and TRBJ1-2; D is unresolved. Sequences were obtained from PBMCs. The source is a donor between 10 and 35 years old with latent tuberculosis or without tuberculosis infection. The CDR3 loop is CASSEGGWEGGYTF. The CDR3 DNA reads as TGTGCCAGCAGTGAAGGAGGGTGGGAGGGTGGCTACACCTTC.